The 21 T cell receptor beta chains reported below all come from one sample, sequenced in a study of cytomegalovirus exposure and HLA in healthy donors. PCR primers comprised 60 Vbeta and 13 Jbeta primers. TCRdb's copy holds only in-frame clones and misses some; the assay was immunoSEQ multiplex PCR. The sample has 200,000 to 250,000 clones, approximately 82% seen once. The material sequenced was PBMCs. The origin of the receptors is a woman aged 40 to 50 in good health and CMV-seronegative.

CDR3 bases: TGCGCCAGCAGGGGACTAGCGGGGGCCGAAGAGACCCAGTACTTC. It codes for CASRGLAGAEETQYF. J is TRBJ2-5 and V is TRBV5-1; 14 positions match TRBD2. Per germline, CDR1 SGHRS and CDR2 YFSETQ. The trim removed 5 bases at V and 3 bases at J, leaving 3 bases unmatched. The CDR3 runs 15 residues.

The chain combines TRBV2 with TRBJ2-2; possible D gene TRBD1, 5 bases. V lost 7 bases to trimming and J lost 7 bases, with 13 bases between them. The CDR3 extends over 13 amino acids. Germline lookup yields CDR1 SNHLY and CDR2 FYNNEI. CDR3 amino acids: CASTTGQDGELFF. The CDR3 DNA is TGTGCCAGCACCACTGGACAAGACGGGGAGCTGTTTTTT.

This chain joins TRBV6-5 and TRBJ2-2; 8 nucleotides line up with TRBD1. There are 14 residues in the CDR3. J gave up 4 bases and V 6 bases, and 4 bases lay outside the gene matches. Germline assignment: CDR1 MNHEY and CDR2 SVGAGI. The CDR3 DNA follows: TGTGCCAGCAGCAGGACAGGGATCACCGGGGAGCTGTTTTTT. Protein sequence: CASSRTGITGELFF.

This clone was observed at least ten times. The J gene is TRBJ1-3, the V gene TRBV2, with D uncertain. This CDR3 is built from 14 residues. Trimming stripped 8 bases from V and 6 bases from J, with 17 bases between. CDR1 is SNHLY and CDR2 is FYNNEI in the germline V gene. In nucleotides, the CDR3 is TGTGCCAGCGGAGAACCCAGTCTTGTAAACACCATATATTTT. This gives the protein CASGEPSLVNTIYF. Drawing the rest from reference TRBV2 and TRBJ1-3, the complete variable domain is EPEVTQTPSHQVTQMGQEVILRCVPISNHLYFYWYRQILGQKVEFLVSFYNNEISEKSEIFDDQFSVERPDGSNFTLKIRSTKLEDSAMYFCASGEPSLVNTIYFGEGSWLTVV.

This clone was detected once. This chain uses TRBV2 with TRBJ1-1, with TRBD1 as a possible D gene (6 bases). The CDR3 runs 14 residues. The V end lost 0 bases, the J end lost 7 bases, and 12 bases lay between the germline ends. The V gene's germline CDR1 is SNHLY and CDR2 FYNNEI. CDR3 DNA: TGTGCCAGCAGTGAAGCCCAGGGGCCTGATGAAGCTTTCTTT. It codes for CASSEAQGPDEAFF.

The chain carries TRBV30 and TRBJ1-5; perhaps TRBD1 as D (5 bases). Looked up from germline, CDR1 is GTSNPN and CDR2 is SVGIG (reference sequence). The V gene lost 5 bases and the J gene lost 5 bases, with 13 bases spanning the gap. The CDR3 contains 13 residues. CDR3 residues: CAWSEDNYQPQHF. CDR3 bases: TGTGCCTGGTCCGAGGACAACTATCAGCCCCAGCATTTT.

The chain combines TRBV5-1 with TRBJ2-7, with D perhaps TRBD2 (6 bases). Germline CDR1 is SGHRS and CDR2 is YFSETQ. The CDR3 spans 14 residues. Trimming shortened V by 0 bases and J by 5 bases, and 12 bases separated the two germline ends. CDR3 residues: CASSLEWGDHEQYF. The CDR3 nucleotides are TGCGCCAGCAGCTTGGAATGGGGGGACCACGAGCAGTACTTC.

V and J are TRBV25-1 and TRBJ2-2; 7 nucleotides match TRBD1. The CDR3 is made up of 16 amino acids. CDR1 is MGHDK and CDR2 is SYGVNS in the germline V gene. Losses at the gene ends were 5 bases for V and 5 bases for J; bases not matched to a gene: 11. Here the CDR3 DNA reads TGTGCCAGCAGTTTGCGAGACAGGGCGATAACCGGGGAGCTGTTTTTT. Residues: CASSLRDRAITGELFF. Based on the CDR3 plus reference TRBV25-1 and TRBJ2-2, the full variable domain is EADIYQTPRYLVIGTGKKITLECSQTMGHDKMYWYQQDPGMELHLIHYSYGVNSTEKGDLSSESTVSRIRTEHFPLTLESARPSHTSQYLCASSLRDRAITGELFFGEGSRLTVL.

V and J are TRBV6-1 and TRBJ2-2; TRBD2 agrees at 7 bases. Trimming removed 2 bases from V and 2 bases from J; junction bases left unmatched: 8. Germline V CDR1 and CDR2: MNHNS, SASEGT. The length of the CDR3 is 17 residues. The chain's CDR3 is CASSEPVRGDNTGELFF. CDR3 sequence (DNA): TGTGCCAGCAGTGAACCTGTCCGGGGGGATAACACCGGGGAGCTGTTTTTT.

The gene calls are TRBV2 and TRBJ2-7; TRBD2 agrees at 7 bases. V lost 7 bases to trimming and J lost 4 bases; unmatched junction nucleotides: 4. CDR1 and CDR2 from the germline V gene are SNHLY and FYNNEI. The CDR3 consists of 12 residues. The CDR3 DNA sequence: TGTGCCAGCATGGGAGGGAAATACGAGCAGTACTTC. It codes for CASMGGKYEQYF.

The chain couples TRBV25-1 to TRBJ2-1, with D unclear. This CDR3 is built from 11 residues. Trimming pared 6 bases from V and 9 bases from J, leaving 9 bases between. Germline V gene data show CDR1 as MGHDK and CDR2 as SYGVNS. The CDR3 sequence is CASRVLGEQFF. The DNA of the CDR3 is TGTGCCAGCAGAGTCCTAGGTGAGCAGTTCTTC.

This chain links TRBV9 with TRBJ2-2, with 11 bases matching TRBD1. CDR1 is SGDLS and CDR2 is YYNGEE in the germline V gene. This CDR3 contains 17 residues. V lost 2 bases to trimming and J lost 4 bases; unmatched junction nucleotides: 7. The CDR3 DNA follows: TGTGCCAGCAGCGTTAGCCTGGACAGGGGGCGCACCGGGGAGCTGTTTTTT. Residues: CASSVSLDRGRTGELFF.

In the case of this clone: A junction end diverges from the germline sequence, so it may reflect a read error. The gene calls are TRBV7-9 and TRBJ2-7; D is possibly TRBD1 or TRBD2 (7 bases each). CDR1 is SEHNR, CDR2 FQNEAQ, per germline (reference sequence). The CDR3 consists of 14 residues. For the CDR3, the DNA is TGTTCCAGCAGGGAGGGACAGTCCTCCTACGAGCAGTACTTC. This gives the protein CSSREGQSSYEQYF.

The V gene is TRBV19, the J gene TRBJ2-2; D is perhaps TRBD2 (6 bases). The germline gives CDR1 LNHDA, CDR2 SQIVND (reference sequence). Trimming left V 4 bases short and J 3 bases short, with 9 bases between. This CDR3 contains 14 residues. The DNA for the CDR3 is TGTGCCAGTAGTACGGGACTTCACACCGGGGAGCTGTTTTTT. Translation gives CASSTGLHTGELFF.

The chain uses TRBV5-1 and TRBJ1-1; D may be TRBD1 (5 bases). Trimming stripped 0 bases from V and 2 bases from J, with 8 bases between. The CDR3 covers 14 residues. Germline V lookup: CDR1 SGHRS, CDR2 YFSETQ. The CDR3 nucleotides are TGCGCCAGCAGCTTGGGGGGCCTCAACACTGAAGCTTTCTTT. Translated, it gives CASSLGGLNTEAFF. The variable domain in full, with the rest retrieved from reference TRBV5-1 and TRBJ1-1, is KAGVTQTPRYLIKTRGQQVTLSCSPISGHRSVSWYQQTPGQGLQFLFEYFSETQRNKGNFPGRFSGRQFSNSRSEMNVSTLELGDSALYLCASSLGGLNTEAFFGQGTRLTVV.

This clone was counted once. The V call is TRBV7-9, the J call TRBJ2-7; TRBD1 is a possible D gene (5 bases). V lost 5 bases to trimming and J lost 1 base, with 15 bases between them. Germline values: CDR1 SEHNR, CDR2 FQNEAQ (reference sequence). The CDR3 extends over 15 amino acids. CDR3 nucleotides: TGTGCCAGCAGCCCCAGGGCCCACGGTTCCTACGAGCAGTACTTC. Translation: CASSPRAHGSYEQYF. Looking up the rest from reference TRBV7-9 and TRBJ2-7 gives the full variable domain: DTGVSQNPRHKITKRGQNVTFRCDPISEHNRLYWYRQTLGQGPEFLTYFQNEAQLEKSRLLSDRFSAERPKGSFSTLEIQRTEQGDSAMYLCASSPRAHGSYEQYFGPGTRLTVT.

The V call is TRBV5-1, the J call TRBJ2-1; D uncertain. CDR1 and CDR2 from the germline V gene are SGHRS and YFSETQ. Trimming took off 0 bases at V and 4 bases at J, with 8 bases between the two ends. The CDR3 has 14 residues. CDR3 amino acids: CASSLATLYNEQFF. CDR3 DNA sequence: TGCGCCAGCAGCTTGGCCACTCTATACAATGAGCAGTTCTTC.

The table lists this clone with a count of one. The chain joins TRBV6-4 to TRBJ1-1, with 9 bases aligning to TRBD1. V was pared by 5 bases and J by 5 bases, with 3 bases of the junction left unmatched. Germline lookup yields CDR1 MRHNA and CDR2 SNTAGT. This CDR3 has 13 amino acids. CDR3 loop: CASSTDRGTEAFF. The CDR3 DNA reads as TGTGCCAGCAGTACGGACAGGGGAACTGAAGCTTTCTTT.

This chain uses TRBV7-9 with TRBJ2-3; 7 bases are a match to TRBD1. Unmatched junction bases numbered 7, after V lost 5 bases and J lost 2 bases. This CDR3 has 15 residues. Germline V gene data show CDR1 as SEHNR and CDR2 as FQNEAQ (reference sequence). The CDR3 bases are TGTGCCAGCAGCCATCGGGACAGAGACACAGATACGCAGTATTTT. It codes for CASSHRDRDTDTQYF. Filled out from reference TRBV7-9 and TRBJ2-3, the complete variable domain reads DTGVSQNPRHKITKRGQNVTFRCDPISEHNRLYWYRQTLGQGPEFLTYFQNEAQLEKSRLLSDRFSAERPKGSFSTLEIQRTEQGDSAMYLCASSHRDRDTDTQYFGPGTRLTVL.

A few counts support this clone. The CDR3 loop reads CASSIRQGAYNEQFF. For the CDR3, the DNA is TGTGCCAGTAGTATACGACAGGGAGCCTACAATGAGCAGTTCTTC. J is TRBJ2-1 and V is TRBV19, with 7 bases fitting TRBD1. Germline CDR1 and CDR2: LNHDA and SQIVND (reference sequence). The junction had 3 bases not matched to a gene; V was cut back by 2 bases and J by 2 bases. The CDR3 has 15 amino acids.

This chain joins TRBV9 and TRBJ2-5; D not resolved. Trimming left V 0 bases short and J 4 bases short, with 10 bases between. Germline lookup yields CDR1 SGDLS and CDR2 YYNGEE. The CDR3 runs to 14 residues. This chain's CDR3 is CASSVVQSGETQYF. Written as DNA, the CDR3 is TGTGCCAGCAGCGTAGTCCAATCCGGAGAGACCCAGTACTTC.